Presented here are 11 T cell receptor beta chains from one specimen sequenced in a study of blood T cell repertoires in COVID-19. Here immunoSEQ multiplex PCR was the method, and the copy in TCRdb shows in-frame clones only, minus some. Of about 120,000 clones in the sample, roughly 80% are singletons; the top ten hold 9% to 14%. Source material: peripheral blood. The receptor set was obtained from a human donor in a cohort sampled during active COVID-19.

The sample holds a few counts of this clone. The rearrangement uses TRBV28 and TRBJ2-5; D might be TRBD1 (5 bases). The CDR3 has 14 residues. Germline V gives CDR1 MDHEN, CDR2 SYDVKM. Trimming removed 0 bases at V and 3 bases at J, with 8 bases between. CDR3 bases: TGTGCCAGCAGTTTATGGCAGGACAAAGAGACCCAGTACTTC. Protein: CASSLWQDKETQYF.

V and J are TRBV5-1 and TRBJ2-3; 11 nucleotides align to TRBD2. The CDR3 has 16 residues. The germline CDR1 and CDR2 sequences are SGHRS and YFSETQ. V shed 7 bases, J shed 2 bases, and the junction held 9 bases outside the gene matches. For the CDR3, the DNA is TGCGCCAGCTTCGGGCTAGCGGGGGGACACACAGATACGCAGTATTTT. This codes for CASFGLAGGHTDTQYF.

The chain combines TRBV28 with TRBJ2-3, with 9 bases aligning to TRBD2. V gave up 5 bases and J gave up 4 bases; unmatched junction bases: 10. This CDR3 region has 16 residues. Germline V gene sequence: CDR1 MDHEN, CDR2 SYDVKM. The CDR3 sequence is CASSPHGTSLADTQYF. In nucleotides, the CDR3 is TGTGCCAGCAGTCCTCACGGGACTAGCTTGGCAGATACGCAGTATTTT.

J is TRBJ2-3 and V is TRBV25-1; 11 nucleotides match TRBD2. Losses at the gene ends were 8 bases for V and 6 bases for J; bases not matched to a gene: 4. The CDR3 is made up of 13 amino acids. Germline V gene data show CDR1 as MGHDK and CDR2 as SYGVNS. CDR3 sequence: CASALAGADTQYF. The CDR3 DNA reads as TGTGCCAGCGCACTAGCGGGGGCGGATACGCAGTATTTT.

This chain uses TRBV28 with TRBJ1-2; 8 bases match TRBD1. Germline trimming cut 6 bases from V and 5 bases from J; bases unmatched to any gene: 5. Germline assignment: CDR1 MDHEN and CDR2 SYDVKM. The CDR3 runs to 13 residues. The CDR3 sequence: CASSPDRVYGYTF. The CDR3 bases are TGTGCCAGCAGCCCGGACAGGGTGTATGGCTACACCTTC.

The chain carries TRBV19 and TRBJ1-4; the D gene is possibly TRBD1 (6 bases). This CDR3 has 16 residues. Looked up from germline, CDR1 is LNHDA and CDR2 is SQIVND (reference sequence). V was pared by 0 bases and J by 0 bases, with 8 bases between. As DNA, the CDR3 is TGTGCCAGTAGTATAGATGAGGGGGCAACTAATGAAAAACTGTTTTTT. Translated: CASSIDEGATNEKLFF.

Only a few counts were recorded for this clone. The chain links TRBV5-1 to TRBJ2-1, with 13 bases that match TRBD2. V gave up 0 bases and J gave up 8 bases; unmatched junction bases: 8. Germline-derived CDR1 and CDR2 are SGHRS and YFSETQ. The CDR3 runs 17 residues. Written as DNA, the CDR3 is TGCGCCAGCAGCTTGGGACTAGCGGGGGGCCTCCGCTATGAGCAGTTCTTC. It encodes CASSLGLAGGLRYEQFF. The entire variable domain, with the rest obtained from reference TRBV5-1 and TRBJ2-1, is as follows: KAGVTQTPRYLIKTRGQQVTLSCSPISGHRSVSWYQQTPGQGLQFLFEYFSETQRNKGNFPGRFSGRQFSNSRSEMNVSTLELGDSALYLCASSLGLAGGLRYEQFFGPGTRLTVL.

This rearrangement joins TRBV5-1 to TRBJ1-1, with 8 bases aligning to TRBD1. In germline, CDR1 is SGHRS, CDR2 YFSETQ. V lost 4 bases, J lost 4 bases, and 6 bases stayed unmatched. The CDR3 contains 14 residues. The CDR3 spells CASSPDRGGTEAFF. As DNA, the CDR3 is TGCGCCAGCAGCCCCGACAGGGGAGGCACTGAAGCTTTCTTT.

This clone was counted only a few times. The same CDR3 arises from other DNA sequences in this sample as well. The CDR3 is CASSLAPLADTPYEQYF. The CDR3 coding sequence is TGTGCCAGCAGCTTAGCCCCGCTAGCGGATACTCCCTACGAGCAGTACTTC. The chain joins TRBV7-2 to TRBJ2-7, with 7 bases fitting TRBD2. Germline CDR1 reads SGHTA; CDR2 reads FQGNSA. V lost 0 bases and J lost 2; bases outside the gene matches: 10. This CDR3 contains 17 residues.

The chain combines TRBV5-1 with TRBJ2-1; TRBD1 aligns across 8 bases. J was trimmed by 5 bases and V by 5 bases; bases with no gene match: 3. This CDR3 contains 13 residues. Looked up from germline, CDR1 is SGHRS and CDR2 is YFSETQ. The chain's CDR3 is CASRPTGDNEQFF. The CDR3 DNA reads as TGCGCCAGCAGGCCGACAGGGGACAATGAGCAGTTCTTC.

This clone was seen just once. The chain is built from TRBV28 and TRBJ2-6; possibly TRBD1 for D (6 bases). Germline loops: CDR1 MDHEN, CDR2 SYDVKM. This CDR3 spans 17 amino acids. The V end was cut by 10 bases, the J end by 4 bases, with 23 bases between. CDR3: CATRVGALVVGANVLTF. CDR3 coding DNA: TGTGCCACCCGAGTGGGGGCCCTTGTAGTCGGGGCCAACGTCCTGACTTTC.